This T cell receptor (beta chain) was observed in a study of Graves' ophthalmopathy and Graves' hyperthyroidism. This clonotype turned up a few times. CDR1 is SEHNR, CDR2 FQNEAQ, per germline (reference sequence). This CDR3 has 14 residues. V shed 6 bases and J shed 1 base, with 9 bases lying between them. Amplified material comprised TCR beta CDR3 regions derived from RNA transcripts. The first-round RT-PCR employed HTBI primers together with the Qiagen OneStep RT-PCR kit. A multiplex PCR was then performed as the second round. MiXCR, applied by TCRdb to the multiplex PCR reads, yields one record per CDR3 protein. The sample shows about 740,000 distinct CDR3 sequences, roughly two fifths of them seen only once.

This receptor was identified in an adult man with Graves' ophthalmopathy. V gene TRBV7-9 combines with J gene TRBJ2-2, with D unresolved. Sequencing input: peripheral blood. The CDR3 region has the DNA TGTGCCAGCAGTTTCGGACGGAACACCGGGGAGCTGTTTTTT. This translates into CASSFGRNTGELFF.